This T cell receptor (beta chain) appears in the sequencing data of a study of blood T cell repertoires in COVID-19. At the level of the study: The samples span acute and convalescent COVID-19 from the United States, Italy and Spain. T cells, B-cell-depleted T cells, or PBMCs provided the cDNA or gDNA that served as material.

The CDR3 is made up of 14 amino acids. The V end lost 4 bases, the J end lost 4 bases, and 14 bases lay between the germline ends. Per germline, CDR1 SGHRS and CDR2 YFSETQ. Study processing details: Amplification with reference gene primers provided the estimates of nucleated cell counts. Sequencing used immunoSEQ multiplex PCR; TCRdb keeps in-frame clones, though not all of them. V and J calls and clone size are copied from that table; D and trimming were computed from the DNA. The data hold about 150,000 clones, with around 87% observed a single time. The rearrangement uses TRBV5-1 and TRBJ1-2, with a tentative D call TRBD1 (6 bases). This TCR was recovered from a woman aged 40 to 49 with acute or convalescent COVID-19. Sequences were obtained from peripheral blood. The CDR3 nucleotides are TGCGCCAGCAGCCCGGACGGGACATTCTATGGCTACACCTTC. Protein sequence: CASSPDGTFYGYTF.